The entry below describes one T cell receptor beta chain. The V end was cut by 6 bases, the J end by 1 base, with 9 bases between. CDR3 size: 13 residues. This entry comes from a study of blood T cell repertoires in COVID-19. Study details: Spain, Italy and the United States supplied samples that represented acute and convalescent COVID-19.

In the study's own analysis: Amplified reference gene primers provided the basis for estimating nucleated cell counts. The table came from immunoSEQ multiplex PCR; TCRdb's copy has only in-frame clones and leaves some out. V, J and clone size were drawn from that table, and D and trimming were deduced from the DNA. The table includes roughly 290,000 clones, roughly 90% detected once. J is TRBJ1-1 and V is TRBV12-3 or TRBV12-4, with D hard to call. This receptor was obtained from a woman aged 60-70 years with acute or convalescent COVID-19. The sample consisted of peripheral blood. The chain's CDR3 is CASSPRSNTEAFF. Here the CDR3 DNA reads TGTGCCAGCAGCCCTAGGTCGAACACTGAAGCTTTCTTT.